This T cell receptor beta chain was observed in a study of T cell repertoires in aging, cancer and after chemotherapy. General study results and limits: In each cancer cohort, median generation probability increased across chemotherapy, suggesting thymic output rebounded. No conclusions about immunological memory after chemotherapy can be drawn from the repertoire data.

By proportion, this clonotype is medium-sized. The antigen is not known. Rearranged V-D-J TRB sequences were amplified with a mixed TRB-A/B primer pool. TCRdb reanalysed the multiplex PCR reads using MiXCR and keeps one entry per CDR3 protein. In the table there are some 9,700 distinct CDR3 sequences, 33% of which are singletons. Peripheral blood genomic DNA, not sorted cells or RNA, was the template. This CDR3 has 15 amino acids. V lost 1 base and J lost 4; bases outside the gene matches: 5. Germline CDR1 reads SGHNT; CDR2 reads YENEEA. The TCR originated in a human donor in good health. The sequencing sample was made of blood. The chain joins TRBV11-3 to TRBJ2-3; 7 bases align to TRBD1. Here the CDR3 reads CASSLGAGTADTQYF. CDR3 in DNA: TGTGCCAGCAGCTTAGGGGCAGGGACAGCAGATACGCAGTATTTT.